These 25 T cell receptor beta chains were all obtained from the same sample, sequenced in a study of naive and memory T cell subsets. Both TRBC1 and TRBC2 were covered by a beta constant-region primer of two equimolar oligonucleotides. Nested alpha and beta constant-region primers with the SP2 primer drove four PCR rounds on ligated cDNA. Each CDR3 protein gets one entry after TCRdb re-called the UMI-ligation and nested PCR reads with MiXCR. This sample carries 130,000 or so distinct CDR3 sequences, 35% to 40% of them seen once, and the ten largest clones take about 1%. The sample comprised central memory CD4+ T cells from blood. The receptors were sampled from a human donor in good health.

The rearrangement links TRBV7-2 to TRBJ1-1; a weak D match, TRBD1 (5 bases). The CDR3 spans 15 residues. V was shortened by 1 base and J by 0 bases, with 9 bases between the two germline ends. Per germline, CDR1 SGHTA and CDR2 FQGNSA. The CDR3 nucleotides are TGTGCCAGCAGCTTAGGGGTGGGGGTGAACACTGAAGCTTTCTTT. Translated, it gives CASSLGVGVNTEAFF.

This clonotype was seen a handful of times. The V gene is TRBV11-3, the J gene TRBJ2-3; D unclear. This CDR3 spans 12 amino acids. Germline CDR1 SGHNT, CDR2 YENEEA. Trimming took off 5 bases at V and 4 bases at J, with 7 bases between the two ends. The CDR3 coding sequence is TGTGCCAGCAGCCAGAACGCAGATACGCAGTATTTT. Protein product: CASSQNADTQYF.

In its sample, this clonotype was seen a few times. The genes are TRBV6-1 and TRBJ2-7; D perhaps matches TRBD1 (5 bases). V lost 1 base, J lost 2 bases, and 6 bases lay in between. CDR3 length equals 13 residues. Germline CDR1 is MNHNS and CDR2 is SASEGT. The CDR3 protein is CASSEGGPYEQYF. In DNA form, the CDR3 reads TGTGCCAGCAGTGAAGGGGGCCCCTACGAGCAGTACTTC.

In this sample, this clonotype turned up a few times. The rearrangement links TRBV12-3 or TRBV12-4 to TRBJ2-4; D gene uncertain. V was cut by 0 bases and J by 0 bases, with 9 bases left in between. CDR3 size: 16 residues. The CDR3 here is CASSLASQLAKNIQYF. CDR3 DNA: TGTGCCAGCAGTTTAGCGAGCCAGTTAGCCAAAAACATTCAGTACTTC.

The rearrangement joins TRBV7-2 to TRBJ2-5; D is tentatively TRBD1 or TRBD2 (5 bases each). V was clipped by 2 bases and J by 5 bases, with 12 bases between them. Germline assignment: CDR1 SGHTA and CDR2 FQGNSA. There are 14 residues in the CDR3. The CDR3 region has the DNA TGTGCCAGCAGCTTAATACTAGGGGTGGAGACCCAGTACTTC. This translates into CASSLILGVETQYF.

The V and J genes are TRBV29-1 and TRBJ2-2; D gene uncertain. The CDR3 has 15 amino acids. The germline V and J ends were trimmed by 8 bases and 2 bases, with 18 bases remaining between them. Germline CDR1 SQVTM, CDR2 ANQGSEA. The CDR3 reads CSIRTGPVNTGELFF. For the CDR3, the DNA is TGCAGCATCCGAACCGGGCCAGTAAACACCGGGGAGCTGTTTTTT.

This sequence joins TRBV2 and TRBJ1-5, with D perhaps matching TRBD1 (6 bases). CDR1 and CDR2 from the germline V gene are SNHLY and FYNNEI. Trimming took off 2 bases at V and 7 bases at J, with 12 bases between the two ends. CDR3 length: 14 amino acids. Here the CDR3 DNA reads TGTGCCAGCAGTGAACAGGGGCGAGGACAGCCCCAGCATTTT. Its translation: CASSEQGRGQPQHF.

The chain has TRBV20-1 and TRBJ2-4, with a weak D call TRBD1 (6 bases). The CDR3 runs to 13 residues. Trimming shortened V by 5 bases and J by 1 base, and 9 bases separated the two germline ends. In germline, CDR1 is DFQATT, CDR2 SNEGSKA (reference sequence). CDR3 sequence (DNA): TGCAGTGCTTGGCAGGGGGCCAAAAACATTCAGTACTTC. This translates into CSAWQGAKNIQYF.

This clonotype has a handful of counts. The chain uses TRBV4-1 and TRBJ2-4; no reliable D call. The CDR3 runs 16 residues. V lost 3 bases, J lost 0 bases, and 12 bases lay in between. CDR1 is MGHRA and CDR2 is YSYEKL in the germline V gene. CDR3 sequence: CASSHSLSLAKNIQYF. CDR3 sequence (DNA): TGCGCCAGCAGCCATTCGCTGAGCCTAGCCAAAAACATTCAGTACTTC.

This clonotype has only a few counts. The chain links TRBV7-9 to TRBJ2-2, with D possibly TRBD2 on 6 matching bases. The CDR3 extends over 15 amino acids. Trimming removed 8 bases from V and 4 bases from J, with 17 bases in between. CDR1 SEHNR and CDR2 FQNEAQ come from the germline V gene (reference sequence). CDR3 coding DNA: TGTGCCAGCCCGCCCCCGGGGGTTTTCACCGGGGAGCTGTTTTTT. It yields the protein CASPPPGVFTGELFF.

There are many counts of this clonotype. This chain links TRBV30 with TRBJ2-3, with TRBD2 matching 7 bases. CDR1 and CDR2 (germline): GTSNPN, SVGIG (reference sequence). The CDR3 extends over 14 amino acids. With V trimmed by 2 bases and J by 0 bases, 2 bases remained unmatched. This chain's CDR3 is CAWSWRESTDTQYF. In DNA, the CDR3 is TGTGCCTGGAGTTGGCGGGAGAGCACAGATACGCAGTATTTT.

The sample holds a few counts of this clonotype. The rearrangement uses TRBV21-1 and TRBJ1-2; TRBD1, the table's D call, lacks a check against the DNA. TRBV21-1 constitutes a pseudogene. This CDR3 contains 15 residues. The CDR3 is CASSKNNRGNYGYTF. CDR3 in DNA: TGTGCCAGCAGCAAAAATAACAGGGGGAACTATGGCTACACCTTC.

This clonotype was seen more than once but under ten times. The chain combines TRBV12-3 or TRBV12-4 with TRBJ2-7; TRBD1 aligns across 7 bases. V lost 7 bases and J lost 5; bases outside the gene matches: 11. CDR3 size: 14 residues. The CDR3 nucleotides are TGTGCCAGCACCAACAGACAGGGTGGGAACGAGCAGTACTTC. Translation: CASTNRQGGNEQYF.

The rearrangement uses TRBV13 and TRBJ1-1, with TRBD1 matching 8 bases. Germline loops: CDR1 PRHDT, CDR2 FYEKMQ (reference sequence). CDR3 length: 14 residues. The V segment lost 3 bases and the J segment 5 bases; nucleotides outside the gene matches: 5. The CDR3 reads CASSFRGHMTEAFF. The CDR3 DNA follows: TGTGCCAGCAGCTTCAGGGGGCATATGACTGAAGCTTTCTTT.

In nucleotides, the CDR3 is TGTGCCATCAGTGGCAGGGACACCGTCTACGAGCAGTACTTC. Its protein is CAISGRDTVYEQYF. This chain connects TRBV10-3 to TRBJ2-7; weak D call: TRBD1 (6 bases). Germline-derived CDR1 and CDR2 are ENHRY and SYGVKD. The ends were cut back, 4 bases at V and 3 bases at J, with 13 bases in the middle. The CDR3 length is 14 residues.

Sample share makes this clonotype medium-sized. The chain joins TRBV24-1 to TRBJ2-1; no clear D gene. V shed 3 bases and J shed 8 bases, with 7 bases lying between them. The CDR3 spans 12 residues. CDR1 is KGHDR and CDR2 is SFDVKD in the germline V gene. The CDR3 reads CATSDPDDEQFF. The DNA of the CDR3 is TGTGCCACCAGTGATCCCGACGATGAGCAGTTCTTC.

The CDR3, as DNA: TGTGCCAGCAGCTTTGGGGGGGGTTCACCCCTCCACTTT. Protein: CASSFGGGSPLHF. The chain couples TRBV7-2 to TRBJ1-6, with a tentative D call TRBD1 (5 bases). Between the trimmed V and J ends, which lost 3 bases and 9 bases, there was a span of 9 bases. This CDR3 is built from 13 residues. CDR1 SGHTA and CDR2 FQGNSA come from the germline V gene. The full variable domain, in which reference TRBV7-2 and TRBJ1-6 provide the parts outside the CDR3, is GAGVSQSPSNKVTEKGKDVELRCDPISGHTALYWYRQSLGQGLEFLIYFQGNSAPDKSGLPSDRFSAERTGGSVSTLTIQRTQQEDSAVYLCASSFGGGSPLHFGNGTRLTVT.

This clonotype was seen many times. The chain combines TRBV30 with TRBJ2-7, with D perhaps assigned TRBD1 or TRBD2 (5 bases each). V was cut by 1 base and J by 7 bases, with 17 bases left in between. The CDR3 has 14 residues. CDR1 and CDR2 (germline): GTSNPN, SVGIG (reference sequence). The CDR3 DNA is TGTGCCTGGAGTGCTGGCCAGGGTTGGGGGGAGCAGTACTTC. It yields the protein CAWSAGQGWGEQYF.

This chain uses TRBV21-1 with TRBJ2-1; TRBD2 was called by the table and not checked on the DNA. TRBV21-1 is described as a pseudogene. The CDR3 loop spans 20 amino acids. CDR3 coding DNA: TGTGCCAGCAGCAAATTTCTCTTTTTGTTTGGGACTAGCGGTTACAATGAGCAGTTCTTC. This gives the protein CASSKFLFLFGTSGYNEQFF.

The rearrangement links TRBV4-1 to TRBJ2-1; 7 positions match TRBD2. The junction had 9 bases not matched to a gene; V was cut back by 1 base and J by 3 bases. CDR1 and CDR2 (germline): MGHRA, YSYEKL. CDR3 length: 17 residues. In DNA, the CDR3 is TGCGCCAGCAGCCAAGTCTTGGGCGGGGGTGGCTACAATGAGCAGTTCTTC. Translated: CASSQVLGGGGYNEQFF.

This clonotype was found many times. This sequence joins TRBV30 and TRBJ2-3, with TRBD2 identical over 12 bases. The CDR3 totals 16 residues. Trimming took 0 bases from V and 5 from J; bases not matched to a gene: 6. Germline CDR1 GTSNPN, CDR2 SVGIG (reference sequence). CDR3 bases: TGTGCCTGGAGTGTATGGGCTAGCGGGAGGGAAGATACGCAGTATTTT. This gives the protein CAWSVWASGREDTQYF.

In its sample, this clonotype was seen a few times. The CDR3, as DNA: TGTGCCAGCAGCCCAAGCACCCCCGGCATCGGGGCCAACGTCCTGACTTTC. Protein: CASSPSTPGIGANVLTF. J is TRBJ2-6 and V is TRBV3-1; D unresolved. Per the germline V gene, CDR1 is LGHDT and CDR2 is YNNKEL (reference sequence). The CDR3 has 17 residues. Trimming took 4 bases from V and 4 from J, leaving 17 bases between them.

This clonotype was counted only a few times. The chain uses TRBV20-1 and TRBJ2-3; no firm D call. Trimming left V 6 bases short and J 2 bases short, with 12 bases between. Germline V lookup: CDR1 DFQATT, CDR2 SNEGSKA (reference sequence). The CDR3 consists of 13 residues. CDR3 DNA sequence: TGCAGTGCCCTAGTACCTTCCACAGATACGCAGTATTTT. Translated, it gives CSALVPSTDTQYF.

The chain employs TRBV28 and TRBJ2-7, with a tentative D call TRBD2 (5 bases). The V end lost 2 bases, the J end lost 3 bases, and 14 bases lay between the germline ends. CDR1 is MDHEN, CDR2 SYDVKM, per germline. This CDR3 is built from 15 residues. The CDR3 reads CASSLEGSTDYEQYF. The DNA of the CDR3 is TGTGCCAGCAGTTTAGAGGGATCCACAGACTACGAGCAGTACTTC.

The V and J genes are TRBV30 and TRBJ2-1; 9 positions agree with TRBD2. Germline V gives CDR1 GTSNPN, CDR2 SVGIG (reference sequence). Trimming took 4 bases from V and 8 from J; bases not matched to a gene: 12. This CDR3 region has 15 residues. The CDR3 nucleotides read TGTGCCTGGACGGTGCGTGGCGGGAGGGGGTATGAGCAGTTCTTC. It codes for CAWTVRGGRGYEQFF.